Included here is one T cell receptor (beta chain) sequence, with context. Its target antigen remains unknown. No clone much larger than this one lies a single base away; base qualities are absent. TCRbeta CDR3 regions were amplified from genomic DNA by means of the immunoSEQ Assay, a bias-controlled multiplex PCR. On the study's bioinformatics: The number of nucleated cells in each sample was estimated from the amplification of reference gene primers within the assay. To quantify the absolute abundance of each unique TCRbeta CDR3 rearrangement, sequence reads were collapsed and filtered. Productive Simpson clonality was computed per sample as the square root of Simpson's diversity index over productive rearrangements. Drawn from immuneACCESS, this table holds only the in-frame rearrangements with V and J called that TCRdb kept. Clones are partly lost; checked studies trace under half to an unresolved V gene and leave the rest unexplained. V, J and clone size reflect that table, while D and trimming were determined from the DNA. The sample has approximately 89,000 clones on record, 85% of them singletons. Roughly 15% of the sample is held by the ten biggest clonotypes.

The collaborating institutions used their own protocols to collect whole blood in K2EDTA tubes. For TCRbeta analysis, collaborators shipped samples in one of three forms: frozen whole blood, isolated PBMCs, or DNA extracted from either of those sample types. The germline V end is reduced by 1 base and the J end by 6 bases; junction bases left unmatched: 13. Counted from cysteine to phenylalanine, this CDR3 has 18 amino acids. Solely the CDR3 DNA is kept, with 54 bases framed from the first base. The germline V gene encodes CDR1 SGHVS and CDR2 FQNEAQ. The source of the sample is a study of blood T cell repertoires in COVID-19 (dated by TCRdb to about 2020). Describing the broader study: Collaborator samples came from the United States, Italy and Spain and covered acute and convalescent phases of COVID-19. Subjects who had been exposed to COVID-19, were actively infected with it, or had recovered from it provided the deeply sampled blood TCRbeta repertoires that made up the dataset. Where HLA class I and class II types were available, the types were taken from metadata supplied by the sample provider, not from assay-based typing. A freely available public database, intended as a resource for researchers studying the immune response to SARS-CoV-2, is where the repertoires were released. The prospective study material was composed of cDNA or gDNA derived from T cells, B-cell-depleted T cells, or PBMCs. Samples were obtained from the ongoing ImmuneRACE study (first 160 participants) and from over a thousand subjects provided by 6 global collaborators. The sample metadata nearly always contained a de-identified subject ID, COVID-19 status, age in years and sex.

The paper's findings and limits, for the study overall: The quantity of clinical and demographic metadata differed by source and by participant and was supplied without curation.

The rearranged chain carries TRBV7-8 and TRBJ1-5; 9 central nucleotides agree with TRBD1. The sequence derives from a woman in her 70s with acute or convalescent COVID-19. Sequencing input: peripheral blood. The nucleotide sequence is TGTGCCAGCAGCTTAGGAGTTCAACAGGGGGCGTCAGGTCAGCCCCAGCATTTT. It is translated as CASSLGVQQGASGQPQHF. The reference TRBV7-8 and TRBJ1-5 proteins fill in what lies around the CDR3, so the full variable domain reads GAGVSQSPRYKVAKRGQDVALRCDPISGHVSLFWYQQALGQGPEFLTYFQNEAQLDKSGLPSDRFFAERPEGSVSTLKIQRTQQEDSAVYLCASSLGVQQGASGQPQHFGDGTRLSIL.